The present entry profiles one T cell receptor beta chain with its context. What it binds is not known. The sample comes from a study of blood T cells in healthy people across ages. A sample-barcoded 5' primer and a J-beta primer mix were used in a second PCR of roughly 7 to 12 cycles. TCRdb re-analysed the 5' RACE reads in MiXCR, keeping a single row per CDR3 protein. The sample lists over 950,000 distinct CDR3 sequences; roughly two fifths were seen once. Overall study results and limits: Diversity of TCR beta correlated strongly with naive T cell percentage. Those diversity estimates obtained from one million T cells were thought to be underestimates. Both higher diversity and more naive CD4+ cells marked long-lived donors when set against aged donors.

It was ten milliliters of peripheral blood that were drawn from each donor. Sequencing was done on a sample of blood. The source of this sequence is a man between 18 and 35 years old in good health.

CDR3 nucleotides: TGTGCCAGCAGCCAAGATTCACCAGGGGGTCACTACGAGCAGTACTTC. It is translated as CASSQDSPGGHYEQYF. This chain joins TRBV14 and TRBJ2-7, with TRBD1 matching 7 bases. The CDR3 extends over 16 amino acids. V was pared by 0 bases and J by 3 bases, with 8 bases of the junction left unmatched. The V gene's germline CDR1 is SGHDN and CDR2 FVKESK.